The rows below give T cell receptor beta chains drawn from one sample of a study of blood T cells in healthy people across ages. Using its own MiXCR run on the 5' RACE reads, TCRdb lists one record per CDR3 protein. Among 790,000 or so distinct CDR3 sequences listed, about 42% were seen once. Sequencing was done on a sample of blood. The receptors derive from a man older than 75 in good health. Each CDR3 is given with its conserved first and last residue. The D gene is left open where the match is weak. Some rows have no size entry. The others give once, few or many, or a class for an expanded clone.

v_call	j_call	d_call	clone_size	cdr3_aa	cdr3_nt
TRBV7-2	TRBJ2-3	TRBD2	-	CASSLVRGGGSTDTQYF	TGTGCCAGCAGCTTAGTAAGGGGCGGGGGGTCGACAGATACGCAGTATTTT
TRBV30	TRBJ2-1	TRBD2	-	CAWSRARLAGVDNEQFF	TGTGCCTGGAGTCGCGCCAGACTAGCGGGAGTGGACAATGAGCAGTTCTTC
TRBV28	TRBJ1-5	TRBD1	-	CACSTHLGQGGQPQHF	TGTGCCTGCAGTACTCACCTGGGACAGGGAGGCCAGCCCCAGCATTTT
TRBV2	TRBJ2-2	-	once	CASSEVGNTGELFF	TGTGCCAGCAGTGAGGTGGGGAACACCGGGGAGCTGTTTTTT
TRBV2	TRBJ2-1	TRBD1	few	CASSFDRGHEQFF	TGTGCCAGCAGCTTCGACAGGGGCCATGAGCAGTTCTTC
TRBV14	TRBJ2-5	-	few	CASSQDKGTRIGGQETQYF	TGTGCCAGCAGCCAAGATAAGGGGACACGCATTGGGGGCCAAGAGACCCAGTACTTC
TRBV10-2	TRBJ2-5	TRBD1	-	CASRGTVGQETQYF	TGCGCCAGCAGGGGGACAGTCGGACAAGAGACCCAGTACTTC
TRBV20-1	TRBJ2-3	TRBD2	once	CSAGTGTRSTDAQYF	TGCAGTGCTGGGACCGGGACTAGGAGCACAGATGCGCAGTATTTT
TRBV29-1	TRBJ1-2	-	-	CSVGLGDGYTF	TGCAGCGTTGGTCTAGGGGATGGCTACACCTTC
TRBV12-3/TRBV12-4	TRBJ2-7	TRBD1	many	CASSLTGTEQYF	TGTGCCAGCAGCCTGACAGGGACCGAGCAGTACTTC
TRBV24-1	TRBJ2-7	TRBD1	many	CATSDSWTGETYEQYF	TGTGCCACCAGTGATTCCTGGACAGGGGAAACCTACGAGCAGTACTTC
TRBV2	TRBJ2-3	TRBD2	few	CASSRLAGAPDTQYF	TGTGCCAGCAGCCGACTAGCGGGAGCCCCCGATACGCAGTATTTT
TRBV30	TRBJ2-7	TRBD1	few	CAWMAQGQGSEQYF	TGTGCCTGGATGGCCCAGGGACAGGGGAGCGAGCAGTACTTC
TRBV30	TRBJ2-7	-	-	CAWREGRYEQYF	TGTGCCTGGAGGGAGGGACGGTACGAGCAGTACTTC
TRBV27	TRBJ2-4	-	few	CASSLGRGWAAKNIQYF	TGTGCCAGCAGTTTAGGGCGGGGTTGGGCTGCCAAAAACATTCAGTACTTC
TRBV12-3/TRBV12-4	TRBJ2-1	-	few	CASSQRRGGRHEQFF	TGTGCCAGCAGTCAACGAAGGGGCGGTAGACATGAGCAGTTCTTC
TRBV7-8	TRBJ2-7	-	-	CASNASYEQYF	TGTGCCAGCAACGCGTCCTACGAGCAGTACTTC
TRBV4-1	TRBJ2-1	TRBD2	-	CASSREGLAGYNEQFF	TGCGCCAGCAGCCGAGAGGGACTAGCGGGCTACAATGAGCAGTTCTTC
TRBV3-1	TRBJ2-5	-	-	CASSQGRSVGGTQYF	TGTGCCAGCAGCCAAGGACGGAGCGTTGGGGGGACCCAGTACTTC
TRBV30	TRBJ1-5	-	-	CAWSVGFSNQPQHF	TGTGCCTGGAGCGTGGGATTTAGCAATCAGCCCCAGCATTTT
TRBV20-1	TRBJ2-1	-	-	CSARAPLGDEQFF	TGCAGTGCTAGAGCCCCCCTCGGCGATGAGCAGTTCTTC
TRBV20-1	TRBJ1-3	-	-	CSARPGTDRGNTIYF	TGCAGTGCTCGTCCGGGAACCGATCGCGGAAACACCATATATTTT
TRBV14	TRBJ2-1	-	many	CASSQGRYEQFF	TGTGCCAGCAGCCAAGGTCGGTATGAGCAGTTCTTC
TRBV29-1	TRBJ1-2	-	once	CSVEGPGGRDGYTF	TGCAGCGTTGAAGGTCCGGGGGGGCGTGATGGCTACACCTTC
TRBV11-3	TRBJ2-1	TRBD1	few	CASSPRTGIYNEQFF	TGTGCCAGCAGCCCCCGGACAGGGATCTACAATGAGCAGTTCTTC
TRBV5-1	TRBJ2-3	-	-	CASSLEVNGGDTQYF	TGCGCCAGCAGCTTGGAGGTGAATGGGGGAGATACGCAGTATTTT
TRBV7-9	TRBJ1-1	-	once	CASSSGATTEAFF	TGTGCCAGCAGCTCCGGGGCGACCACTGAAGCTTTCTTT
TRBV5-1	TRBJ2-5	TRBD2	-	CASSRIGGEEGTQYF	TGCGCCAGCAGCAGGATCGGGGGGGAGGAAGGGACCCAGTACTTC
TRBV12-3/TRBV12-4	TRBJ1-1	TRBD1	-	CASSGRTGRNTEAFF	TGTGCCAGCAGTGGACGGACAGGGAGGAACACTGAAGCTTTCTTT
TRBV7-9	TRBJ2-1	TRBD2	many	CASSPTSGSSYNEQFF	TGTGCCAGCAGCCCCACTAGCGGAAGCTCCTACAATGAGCAGTTCTTC
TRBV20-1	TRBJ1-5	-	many	CSAVKGNQPQHF	TGCAGTGCGGTGAAGGGGAATCAGCCCCAGCATTTT
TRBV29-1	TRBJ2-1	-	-	CSGLEGYNEQFF	TGCAGCGGCCTGGAGGGCTACAATGAGCAGTTCTTC
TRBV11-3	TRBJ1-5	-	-	CASSWGADQPQHF	TGTGCCAGCAGCTGGGGCGCCGATCAGCCCCAGCATTTT
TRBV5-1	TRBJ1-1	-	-	CASSLVRTDDTEAFF	TGCGCCAGCAGCTTGGTGAGGACCGATGACACTGAAGCTTTCTTT
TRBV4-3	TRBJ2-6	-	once	CASSQAGGDGANALTF	TGCGCCAGCAGCCAAGCTGGAGGGGATGGGGCCAACGCCCTGACTTTC
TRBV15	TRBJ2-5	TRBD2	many	CATSRDRASGQETQYF	TGTGCCACCAGCAGAGATAGGGCTAGCGGGCAAGAGACCCAGTACTTC
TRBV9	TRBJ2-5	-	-	CASSVRTGMHNEQYF	TGTGCCAGCAGCGTCCGTACCGGGATGCACAATGAGCAGTACTTC
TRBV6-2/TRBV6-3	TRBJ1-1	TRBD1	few	CASSYSPGQRAFF	TGTGCCAGCAGTTACTCGCCGGGACAGAGGGCTTTCTTT
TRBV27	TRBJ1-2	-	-	CASKPGGGYGYTF	TGTGCCAGCAAACCAGGAGGAGGGTATGGCTACACCTTC
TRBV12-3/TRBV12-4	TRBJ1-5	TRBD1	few	CASSLTGTGNQPQHF	TGTGCCAGCAGCTTGACGGGGACAGGCAATCAGCCCCAGCATTTT
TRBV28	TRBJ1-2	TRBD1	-	CASSAIRTGGGYGYTF	TGTGCCAGCAGTGCGATTCGGACAGGGGGCGGCTATGGCTACACCTTC
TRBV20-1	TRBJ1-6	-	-	CSAIAPRSSYNSPLHF	TGCAGTGCCATCGCCCCCAGGAGTAGCTATAATTCACCCCTCCACTTT
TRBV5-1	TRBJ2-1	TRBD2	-	CASSEGLAGFYNEQFF	TGCGCCAGCAGCGAGGGACTAGCGGGATTCTACAATGAGCAGTTCTTC
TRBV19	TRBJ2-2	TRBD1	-	CARLGTGWTRELFF	TGTGCCAGGCTGGGGACAGGGTGGACCAGGGAGCTGTTTTTT
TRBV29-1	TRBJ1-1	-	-	CSADRGNTEAFF	TGCAGCGCTGATAGGGGGAACACTGAAGCTTTCTTT
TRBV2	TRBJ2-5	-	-	CASSVKQETQYF	TGTGCCAGCAGTGTAAAACAAGAGACCCAGTACTTC
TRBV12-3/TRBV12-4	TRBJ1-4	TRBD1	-	CASRNQGAANEKLFF	TGTGCCAGCAGAAACCAGGGGGCGGCTAATGAAAAACTGTTTTTT
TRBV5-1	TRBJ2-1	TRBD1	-	CASSVAGTGTNEQFF	TGCGCCAGCAGCGTGGCCGGGACAGGGACGAATGAGCAGTTCTTC
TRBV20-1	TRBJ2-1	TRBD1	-	CSADGTGWYNGQFF	TGCAGTGCTGACGGGACAGGATGGTACAATGGGCAGTTCTTC
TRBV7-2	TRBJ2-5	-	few	CASSSISGALAYNEQYF	TGTGCCAGCAGCTCCATTTCAGGGGCCTTGGCCTACAATGAGCAGTACTTC
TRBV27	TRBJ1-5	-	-	CASSLGGGQQPQHF	TGTGCCAGCAGCCTAGGGGGGGGGCAACAGCCCCAGCATTTT
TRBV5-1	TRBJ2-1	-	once	CASSFLVGDPYNEQFF	TGCGCCAGCAGCTTCCTGGTGGGGGACCCCTACAATGAGCAGTTCTTC
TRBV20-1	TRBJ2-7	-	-	CSAQKGARYEQYF	TGCAGTGCGCAAAAAGGGGCAAGATACGAGCAGTACTTC
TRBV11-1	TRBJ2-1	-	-	CASSHVVMGYNEQFF	TGTGCCAGCAGCCACGTCGTGATGGGCTACAATGAGCAGTTCTTC
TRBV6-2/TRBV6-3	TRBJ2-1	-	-	CASSDRLRDEQFF	TGTGCCAGCAGTGACCGACTACGGGATGAGCAGTTCTTC
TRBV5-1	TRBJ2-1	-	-	CASSFSQGDEQFF	TGCGCCAGCAGCTTCTCACAGGGAGATGAGCAGTTCTTC
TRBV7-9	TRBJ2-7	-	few	CASSLSVGDLSEQYF	TGTGCCAGCAGCTTATCGGTGGGAGACCTCTCCGAGCAGTACTTC
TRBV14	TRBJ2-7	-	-	CASSFFYTNYEQYF	TGTGCCAGCAGCTTCTTCTATACCAACTACGAGCAGTACTTC
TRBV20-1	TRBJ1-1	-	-	CSARDLKLNTEAFF	TGCAGTGCTAGAGATTTGAAACTGAACACTGAGGCTTTCTTT
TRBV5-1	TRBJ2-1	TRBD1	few	CASGGQNNEQFF	TGCGCCAGCGGGGGACAGAACAATGAGCAGTTCTTC